Given below is one T cell receptor beta chain in context. This CDR3 has 15 amino acids. V was shortened by 5 bases and J by 1 base, with 17 bases between the two germline ends. CDR1 and CDR2 from the germline V gene are DFQATT and SNEGSKA (reference sequence). TCRdb fed the 5' RACE reads into MiXCR, producing one record per CDR3 protein. The sample contains tens of thousands of distinct CDR3 sequences, approximately 7% of which appear only once. This sample was taken from a study of T cells after yellow fever vaccination. This receptor was identified in a man between 18 and 35 years old who received the YFV17D yellow fever vaccine. This material consisted of CD8+ T cells sorted from PBMCs, taken more than 4 days after the first yellow fever vaccination. The chain couples TRBV20-1 to TRBJ1-1, with D tentatively TRBD1 (6 bases). This CDR3 is CSAGLVGQPNTEAFF. The CDR3 DNA reads TGCAGTGCTGGACTGGTGGGACAACCGAACACTGAAGCTTTCTTT.